This T cell receptor (beta chain) originates from a study of neurological immune-mediated disorders. Findings and caveats of the study: One related-CDR3 cluster, found by phylogenetic grouping, held repertoires of 18 of 34 multiple sclerosis patients and is a possible signature.

The cDNA came from 5'RACE, which used 10-nucleotide random UMIs. TCRdb analysed the 5' RACE reads with MiXCR anew, one entry per CDR3 protein. Altogether fewer than 90,000 distinct CDR3 sequences are present, around 5.5% being singletons, with the ten largest covering 6% to 9.5%. This clonotype was seen many times. Antigen: not known. The CDR3 has 14 amino acids. The V gene's germline CDR1 is SGDLS and CDR2 YYNGEE. V lost 3 bases and J lost 8, with 16 bases in between. This receptor was obtained from a man aged 18 to 29 with multiple sclerosis. Specimen: PBMCs. The chain combines TRBV9 with TRBJ2-3; D may match TRBD1 or TRBD2 (5 bases each). CDR3 loop: CASSDGAALGTQYF. The DNA for the CDR3 is TGTGCCAGCAGCGACGGGGCTGCTTTGGGTACGCAGTATTTT.